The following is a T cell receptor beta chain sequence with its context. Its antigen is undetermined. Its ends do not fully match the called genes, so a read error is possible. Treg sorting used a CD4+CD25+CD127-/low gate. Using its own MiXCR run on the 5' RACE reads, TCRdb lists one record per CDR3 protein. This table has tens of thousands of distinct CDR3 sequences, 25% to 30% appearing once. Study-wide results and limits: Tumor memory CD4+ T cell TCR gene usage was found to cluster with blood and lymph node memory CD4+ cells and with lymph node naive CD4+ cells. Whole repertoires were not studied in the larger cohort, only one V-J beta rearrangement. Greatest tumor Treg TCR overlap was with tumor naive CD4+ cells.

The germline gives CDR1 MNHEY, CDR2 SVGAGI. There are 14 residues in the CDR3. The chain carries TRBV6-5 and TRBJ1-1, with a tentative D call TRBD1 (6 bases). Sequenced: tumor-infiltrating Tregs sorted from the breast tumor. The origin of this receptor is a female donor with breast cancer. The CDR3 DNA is TGTGCCAGCACGGTGGGCACAGGGAACGCTGAAGCTTTCTTT. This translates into CASTVGTGNAEAFF.